This T cell receptor beta chain was recovered during a study of shared T cell receptors in the human thymus. This clone was detected once. Looked up from germline, CDR1 is SEHNR and CDR2 is FQNEAQ (reference sequence). There are 16 residues in the CDR3. The V segment lost 5 bases and the J segment 3 bases; nucleotides outside the gene matches: 10. Sequencing was performed with immunoSEQ multiplex PCR; in TCRdb, only in-frame clones are kept and a portion is missing. The table has hundreds of thousands of clones, 88% seen once. The sample also formed part of further work on human thymus T cells. As that study records: Donation was from healthy Finnish infants who were having corrective surgery that addressed congenital heart defects. Surgeons resected thymus tissue during corrective heart surgery. Blood and thymic repertoires both appeared biased in V and J gene usage. Related research has reported that thymic repertoires overlap highly among unrelated individuals.

The chain employs TRBV7-9 and TRBJ2-1, with 7 bases aligning to TRBD2. The sequencing input was thymocytes. The source is a boy in the first two years of life with a congenital heart defect. The CDR3 nucleotides are TGTGCCAGCAGCCCTCGGACTAGTGGTCGCTACAATGAGCAGTTCTTC. It translates to CASSPRTSGRYNEQFF.